This T cell receptor (beta chain) was sequenced during a study of CD8 T cells in Susac syndrome (dated by TCRdb to the late 2010s). A note on the overall study: Repertoire sequencing was used to test whether CD8+ T cell activation and differentiation in Susac syndrome was antigen driven. Clonality of the CD8+ T cell repertoire was compared between eleven to twelve healthy donors, roughly 14 Susac syndrome patients and 15 or so multiple sclerosis patients.

RNA was extracted with the RNeasy kit and 0.5 to 1 ug was reverse transcribed using random hexamers. The immunoSEQ multiplex PCR assay, covering 54 Vbeta and 13 Jbeta segments, was used to amplify TCR beta CDR3 regions. PCR amplification bias was corrected using a synthetic template baseline for primer optimization and computational correction. On the authors' methods: Only productive sequences were kept, with reads annotated to V, D and J genes according to IMGT and analyzed in immunoSEQ Analyzer. Clonality was calculated as one minus the Shannon entropy normalized by log2 of the number of productive unique sequences. For each patient and control, public and private clones were evaluated among the 100 most prevalent clones. Clones were defined as Susac-specific if absent from the healthy and MS cohorts, from approximately 1,100 published viral clones and from other ImmuneACCESS disease sequences. TCRdb handled the public reads itself, with Q25 trimming in fastp and clone calling in MiXCR, and kept productive beta chains. Duplicate CDR3 protein sequences are folded into a single record with the most common DNA and genes. The V and J calls follow TCRdb's processing rather than the paper's. The sample profile shows 350,000 to 550,000 distinct CDR3 sequences; about 85% of them were found once. Around 0.12% of the sample comes from the top ten.

What the work shows at the level of the full study, not this receptor alone: The study acknowledged that relatively few individuals were included in the TCR sequencing and HLA analysis.

There are 15 amino acids in the CDR3, from cysteine to phenylalanine inclusive. Of all the DNA, just the CDR3 is kept, 45 bases in frame from base 1. Via the germline V gene, CDR1 is SQVTM and CDR2 ANQGSEA. V was cut back by 5 bases and J by 8 bases, leaving a gap of 22 bases between them. As concerns this clonotype: Its antigen is not yet known. No quality values exist for individual bases; no much larger clone is one base distant.

High-throughput TCR beta sequencing profiled peripheral blood CD8+ and CD4+ T cells from healthy donors, Susac syndrome patients and multiple sclerosis patients. The multiple sclerosis controls were treatment-naive patients whose relapsing-remitting disease, either stable or active, fulfilled the revised McDonald criteria. CD8+ TEMRA cells were enriched by FACS, while bulk CD8+ and CD4+ T cells were purified by magnetic negative isolation. Blood was collected in EDTA tubes and processed within 24 hours, with PBMCs isolated through density gradient centrifugation. PBMCs intended for TCR sequencing were cryopreserved in liquid nitrogen and thawed later in a water bath at 37 degrees C. A purity of at least 90% was achieved for sorted or isolated CD4+, CD8+ and CD8+ TEMRA cells.

The receptor was derived from a human donor with multiple sclerosis. Sequences were obtained from CD8+ T cells from PBMCs. The V gene is TRBV29-1 and the J gene is TRBJ2-1, with the D call perhaps TRBD1 or TRBD2, as 5 bases match in each case. The sequenced DNA: TGCAGCGTTTCTGGGACGGGAACGTCAGACGATGAGCAGTTCTTC. This encodes CSVSGTGTSDDEQFF.